This T cell receptor beta chain was observed in a study of T cells in localized non-small cell lung cancer. Study-level points and caveats: Median detection of top 100 tumor clones in adjacent lung was roughly 61 clones.

V lost 3 bases to trimming and J lost 6 bases, with 15 bases between them. Germline V gene sequence: CDR1 SGHNT, CDR2 YYREEE (reference sequence). This CDR3 has 14 amino acids. On this clone: The target antigen is unknown.

Here immunoSEQ multiplex PCR was the method, and the copy in TCRdb shows in-frame clones only, minus some. Among roughly 90,000 clones, just over 90% were seen once, and the ten largest hold roughly 4.3%. This sequence joins TRBV5-4 and TRBJ1-2, with a tentative D call TRBD1 (5 bases). The sequencing used PBMCs, collected before any cancer treatment. The TCR originated in a woman aged 35-75 years with stage II squamous cell lung carcinoma. CDR3 loop: CASSSPPGTDGYTF. As DNA, the CDR3 is TGTGCCAGCAGCTCACCCCCCGGGACGGATGGCTACACCTTC.